This T cell receptor (beta chain) derives from a study of blood T cell repertoires in COVID-19. TCRdb keeps only in-frame clones here, not all; method: immunoSEQ multiplex PCR. This table has over 200,000 clones, 88% appearing once. V was clipped by 7 bases and J by 7 bases; unmatched bases: 7. The germline CDR1 and CDR2 sequences are SGHTA and FQGNSA. This CDR3 is 14 amino acids long. The sequenced material came from peripheral blood. The sequence was obtained from a man younger than 35 with active or convalescent COVID-19. This chain joins TRBV7-2 and TRBJ1-5; 10 bases map to TRBD1. The CDR3 sequence is CASTSGTGEQPQHF. CDR3 bases: TGTGCCAGCACCTCAGGGACAGGGGAACAGCCCCAGCATTTT. The full variable domain, in which reference TRBV7-2 and TRBJ1-5 provide the parts outside the CDR3, is GAGVSQSPSNKVTEKGKDVELRCDPISGHTALYWYRQSLGQGLEFLIYFQGNSAPDKSGLPSDRFSAERTGGSVSTLTIQRTQQEDSAVYLCASTSGTGEQPQHFGDGTRLSIL.